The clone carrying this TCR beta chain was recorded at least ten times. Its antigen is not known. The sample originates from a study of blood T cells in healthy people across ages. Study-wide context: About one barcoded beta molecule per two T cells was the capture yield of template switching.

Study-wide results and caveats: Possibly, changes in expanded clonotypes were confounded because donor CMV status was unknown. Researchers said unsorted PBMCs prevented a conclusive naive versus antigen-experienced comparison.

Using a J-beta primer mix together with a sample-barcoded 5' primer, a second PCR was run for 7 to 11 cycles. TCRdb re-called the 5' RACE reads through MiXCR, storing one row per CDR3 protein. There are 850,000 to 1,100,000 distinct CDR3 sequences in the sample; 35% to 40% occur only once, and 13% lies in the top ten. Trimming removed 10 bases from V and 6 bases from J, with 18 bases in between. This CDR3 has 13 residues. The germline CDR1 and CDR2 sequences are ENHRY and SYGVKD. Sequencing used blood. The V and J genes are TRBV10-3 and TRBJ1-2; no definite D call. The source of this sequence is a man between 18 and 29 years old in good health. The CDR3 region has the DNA TGTGCCACCAACTTCATGGCCAATGATGGCTACACCTTC. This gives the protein CATNFMANDGYTF.